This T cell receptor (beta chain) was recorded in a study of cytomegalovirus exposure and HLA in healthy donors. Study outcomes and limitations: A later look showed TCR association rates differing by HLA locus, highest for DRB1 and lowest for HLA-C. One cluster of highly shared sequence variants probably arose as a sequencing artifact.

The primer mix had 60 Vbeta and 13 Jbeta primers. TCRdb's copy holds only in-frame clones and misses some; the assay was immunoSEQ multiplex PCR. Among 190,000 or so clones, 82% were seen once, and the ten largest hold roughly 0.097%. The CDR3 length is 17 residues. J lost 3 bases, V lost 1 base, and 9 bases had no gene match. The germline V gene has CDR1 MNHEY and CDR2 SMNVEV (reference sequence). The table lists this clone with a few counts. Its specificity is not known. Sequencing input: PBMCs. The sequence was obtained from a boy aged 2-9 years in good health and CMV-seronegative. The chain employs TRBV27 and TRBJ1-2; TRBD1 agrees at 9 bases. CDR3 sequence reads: CASSLLGRDREDYGYTF. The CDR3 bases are TGTGCCAGCAGTTTATTAGGCCGGGACAGGGAGGACTATGGCTACACCTTC.